The sequence of this T cell receptor beta chain was determined in a study of breast tumors, draining lymph nodes, adjacent tissues. Study outcomes and limitations: Findings are consistent with lymph node origin and intratumoral expansion of most tumor T cells. Compared with lymph nodes, tumors were less diverse; compared with nontumor tissue, more. That most tumor T cells come from lymph nodes remained unproven. Compared with basal-like, luminal-like tumors shared significantly more repertoire with nontumor tissue.

TCRdb reanalysed the multiplex PCR reads using MiXCR and keeps one entry per CDR3 protein. Among about 230,000 distinct CDR3 sequences listed, around 32% were seen once. In this sample, this clonotype turned up many times. Its specificity is unknown. Trimming left V 1 base short and J 4 bases short, with 7 bases between. CDR3 length: 13 amino acids. Germline-derived CDR1 and CDR2 are LGHDT and YNNKEL (reference sequence). Axillary draining lymph nodes of breast cancer patients supplied the node samples. This clonotype originated in a female donor with breast cancer. Some clones in this sample may be carry-over from other donors' samples. The specimen sequenced was axillary lymph node tissue. V gene TRBV3-1 combines with J gene TRBJ1-2; D not resolved. Written as DNA, the CDR3 is TGTGCCAGCAGCCAAGGTGGTGCCTATGGCTACACCTTC. Translating gives CASSQGGAYGYTF. Full variable domain (remainder filled in from reference TRBV3-1 and TRBJ1-2): DTAVSQTPKYLVTQMGNDKSIKCEQNLGHDTMYWYKQDSKKFLKIMFSYNNKELIINETVPNRFSPKSPDKAHLNLHINSLELGDSAVYFCASSQGGAYGYTFGSGTRLTVV.